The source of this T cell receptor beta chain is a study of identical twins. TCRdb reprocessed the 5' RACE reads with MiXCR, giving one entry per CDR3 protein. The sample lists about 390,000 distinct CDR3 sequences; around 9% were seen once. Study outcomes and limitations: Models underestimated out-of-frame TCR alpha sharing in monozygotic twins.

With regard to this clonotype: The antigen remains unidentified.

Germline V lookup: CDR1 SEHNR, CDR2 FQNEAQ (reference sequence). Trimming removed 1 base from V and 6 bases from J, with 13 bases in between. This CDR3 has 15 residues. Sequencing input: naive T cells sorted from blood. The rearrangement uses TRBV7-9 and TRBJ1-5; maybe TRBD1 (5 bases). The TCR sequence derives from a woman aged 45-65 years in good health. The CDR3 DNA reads TGTGCCAGCAGCTTAGGGGGGGTCGGTAGTCAGCCCCAGCATTTT. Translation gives CASSLGGVGSQPQHF.